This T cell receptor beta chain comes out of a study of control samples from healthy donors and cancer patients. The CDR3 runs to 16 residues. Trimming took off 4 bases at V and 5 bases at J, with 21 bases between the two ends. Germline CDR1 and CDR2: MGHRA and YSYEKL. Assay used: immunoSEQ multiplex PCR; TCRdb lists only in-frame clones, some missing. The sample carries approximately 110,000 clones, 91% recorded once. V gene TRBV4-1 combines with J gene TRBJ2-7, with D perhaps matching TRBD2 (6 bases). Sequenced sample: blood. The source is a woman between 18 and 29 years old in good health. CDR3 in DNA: TGCGCCAGCAGCCGCCCTGACCCGGAGGGCCGGAACGAGCAGTACTTC. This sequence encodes CASSRPDPEGRNEQYF.